The present T cell receptor beta chain was sequenced within a study of blood T cell repertoires in COVID-19. Study summary: Nucleic acid was either cDNA or gDNA, and it came from T cells, B-cell-depleted T cells, or PBMCs.

With 5 bases removed from V and 1 base from J, the gap between germline ends came to 11 bases. The length of the CDR3 is 14 residues. CDR1 and CDR2 (germline): PRHDT, FYEKMQ (reference sequence). Some clones are missing from TCRdb's copy, which holds only in-frame ones; the method was immunoSEQ multiplex PCR. The sample lists 130,000 to 150,000 clones; roughly three quarters were seen once. The sample taken for sequencing was peripheral blood. The receptor comes from a woman between 65 and 79 years old with COVID-19, enrolled during active disease. The genes are TRBV13 and TRBJ1-1; a possible D gene is TRBD1 (6 bases). Here the CDR3 reads CASSPGQKNTEAFF. As DNA, the CDR3 is TGTGCCAGCAGCCCCGGACAGAAGAACACTGAAGCTTTCTTT.